This passage covers 5 T cell receptor beta chains from one sample sequenced in a study of T cell repertoires in cytomegalovirus infection. Their cognate antigens are unknown. TCRdb reprocessed the reads with MiXCR, giving one entry per CDR3 protein. The sample yields 900,000 to 950,000 distinct CDR3 sequences, around 31% seen once. Sequenced material: cultured CD8+ T cells from PBMCs, taken from culture after CMV antigen stimulation. The source is a human donor in good health (CMV status not recorded). Some clones in this sample may be carry-over from other donors' samples.

The genes are TRBV4-3 and TRBJ2-3; TRBD2 aligns across 13 bases. This CDR3 spans 20 amino acids. Per the germline V gene, CDR1 is LGHNA and CDR2 is YSLEER. The V gene end was trimmed by 0 bases and the J gene end by 4 bases; junction bases not matched to a gene: 13. The CDR3 spells CASSQEFFETGTSGADTQYF. The CDR3 coding sequence is TGCGCCAGCAGCCAAGAGTTTTTCGAAACCGGGACTAGCGGGGCAGATACGCAGTATTTT.

This clonotype was counted only a few times. The gene calls are TRBV14 and TRBJ1-6, with D perhaps matching TRBD1 (6 bases). The CDR3 totals 16 residues. Germline CDR1 reads SGHDN; CDR2 reads FVKESK. Trimming removed 0 bases from V and 7 bases from J, with 13 bases in between. The CDR3 loop is CASSQDARGWNSPLHF. CDR3 sequence (DNA): TGTGCCAGCAGCCAAGATGCTAGGGGGTGGAATTCACCCCTCCACTTT.

The chain uses TRBV28 and TRBJ1-5; D uncertain. The CDR3 covers 13 residues. Per the germline V gene, CDR1 is MDHEN and CDR2 is SYDVKM. The V end lost 11 bases, the J end lost 1 base, and 12 bases lay between the germline ends. CDR3 DNA: TGTGCCGGTACAACGGCCAGCAATCAGCCCCAGCATTTT. Its translation: CAGTTASNQPQHF.

The V gene is TRBV27, the J gene TRBJ1-2; D remains unclear. Trimming pared 3 bases from V and 8 bases from J, leaving 13 bases between. CDR3 length: 13 amino acids. Germline V CDR1 and CDR2: MNHEY, SMNVEV (reference sequence). The CDR3 DNA follows: TGTGCCAGCAGTTTTGGTGGAAGCGGCGGCTACACCTTC. Its translation: CASSFGGSGGYTF.

This chain joins TRBV20-1 and TRBJ2-7; D may be TRBD2 (5 bases). V was shortened by 3 bases and J by 0 bases, with 9 bases between the two germline ends. The CDR3 contains 13 residues. Germline V gene lookup returns CDR1 DFQATT and CDR2 SNEGSKA (reference sequence). CDR3 sequence: CSASSGSSYEQYV. In nucleotides, the CDR3 is TGCAGTGCTAGTTCGGGGAGCTCCTACGAGCAGTACGTC.